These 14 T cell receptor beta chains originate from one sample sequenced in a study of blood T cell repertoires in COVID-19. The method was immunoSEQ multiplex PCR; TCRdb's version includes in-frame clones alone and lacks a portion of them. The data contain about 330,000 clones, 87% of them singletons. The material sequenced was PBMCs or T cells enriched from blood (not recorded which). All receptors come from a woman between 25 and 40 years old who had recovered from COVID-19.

The CDR3, as DNA: TGTGCCAGCAGCTTAAGCAGGGGAGACTATGGCTACACCTTC. This codes for CASSLSRGDYGYTF. This chain joins TRBV11-2 and TRBJ1-2; possible D gene TRBD1, 6 bases. V lost 2 bases, J lost 3 bases, and 10 bases lay in between. Per germline, CDR1 SGHAT and CDR2 FQNNGV. CDR3 length: 14 amino acids.

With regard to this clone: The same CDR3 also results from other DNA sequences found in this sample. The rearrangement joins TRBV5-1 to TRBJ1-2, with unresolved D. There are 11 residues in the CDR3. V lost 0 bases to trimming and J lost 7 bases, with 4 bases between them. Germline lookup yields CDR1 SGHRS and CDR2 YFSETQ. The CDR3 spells CASSLAGGYTF. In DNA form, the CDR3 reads TGCGCCAGCAGCTTGGCAGGTGGCTACACCTTC.

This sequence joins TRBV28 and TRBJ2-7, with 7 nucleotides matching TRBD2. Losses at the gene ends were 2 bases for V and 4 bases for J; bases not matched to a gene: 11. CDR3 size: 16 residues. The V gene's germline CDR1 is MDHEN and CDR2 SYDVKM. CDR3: CASSLIGGGGRYEQYF. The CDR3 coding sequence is TGTGCCAGCAGTTTAATAGGAGGCGGGGGACGATACGAGCAGTACTTC.

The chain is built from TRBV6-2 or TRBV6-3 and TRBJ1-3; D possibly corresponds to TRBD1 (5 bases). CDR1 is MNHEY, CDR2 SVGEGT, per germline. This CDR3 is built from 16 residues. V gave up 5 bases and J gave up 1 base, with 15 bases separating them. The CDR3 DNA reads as TGTGCCAGCAGTCCGGGCCGACGGACATCTGGAAACACCATATATTTT. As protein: CASSPGRRTSGNTIYF.

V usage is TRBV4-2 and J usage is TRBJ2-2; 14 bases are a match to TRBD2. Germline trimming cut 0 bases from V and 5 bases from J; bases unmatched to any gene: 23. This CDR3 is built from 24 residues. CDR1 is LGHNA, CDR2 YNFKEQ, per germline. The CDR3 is CASSQDRIGAGLAGASRWTGELFF. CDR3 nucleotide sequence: TGTGCCAGCAGCCAAGATCGTATAGGGGCGGGACTAGCGGGGGCCTCACGGTGGACCGGGGAGCTGTTTTTT.

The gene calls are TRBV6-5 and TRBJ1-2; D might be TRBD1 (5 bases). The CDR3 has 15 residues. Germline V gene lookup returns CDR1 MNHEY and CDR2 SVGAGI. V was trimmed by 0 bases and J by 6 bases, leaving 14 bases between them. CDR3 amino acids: CASSYSRQGTNGYTF. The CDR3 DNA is TGTGCCAGCAGTTACTCGAGGCAGGGAACAAATGGCTACACCTTC.

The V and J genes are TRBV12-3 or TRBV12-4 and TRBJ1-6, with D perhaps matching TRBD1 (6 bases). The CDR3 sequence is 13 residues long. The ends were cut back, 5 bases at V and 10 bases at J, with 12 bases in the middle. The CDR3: CASSPRQESPLHF. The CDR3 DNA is TGTGCCAGCAGTCCCCGACAGGAATCACCCCTCCACTTT.

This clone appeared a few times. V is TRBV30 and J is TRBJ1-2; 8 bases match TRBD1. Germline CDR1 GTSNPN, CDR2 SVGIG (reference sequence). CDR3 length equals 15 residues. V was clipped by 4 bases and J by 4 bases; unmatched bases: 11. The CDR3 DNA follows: TGTGCCTGGATTAGACAGGGGTCTACGGGCTATGGCTACACCTTC. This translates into CAWIRQGSTGYGYTF.

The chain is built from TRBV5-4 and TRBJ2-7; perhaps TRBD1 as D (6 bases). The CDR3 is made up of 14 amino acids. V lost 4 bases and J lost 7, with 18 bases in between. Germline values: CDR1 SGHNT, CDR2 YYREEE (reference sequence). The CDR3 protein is CASSPDRFLSEQYF. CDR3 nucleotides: TGTGCCAGCAGCCCGGACAGATTCTTATCAGAGCAGTACTTC.

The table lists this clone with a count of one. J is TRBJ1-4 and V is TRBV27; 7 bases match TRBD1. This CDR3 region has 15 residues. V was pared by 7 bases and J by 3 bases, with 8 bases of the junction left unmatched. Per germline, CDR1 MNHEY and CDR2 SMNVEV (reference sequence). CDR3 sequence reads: CASKDRAVANEKLFF. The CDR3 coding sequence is TGTGCCAGCAAAGACAGGGCGGTTGCTAATGAAAAACTGTTTTTT.

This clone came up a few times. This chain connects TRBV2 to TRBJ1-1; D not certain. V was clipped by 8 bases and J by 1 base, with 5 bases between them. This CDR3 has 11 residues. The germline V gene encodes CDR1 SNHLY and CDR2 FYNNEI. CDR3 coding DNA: TGTGCCAGCGCGGAGAACACTGAAGCTTTCTTT. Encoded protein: CASAENTEAFF. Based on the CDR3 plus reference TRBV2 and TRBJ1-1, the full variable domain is EPEVTQTPSHQVTQMGQEVILRCVPISNHLYFYWYRQILGQKVEFLVSFYNNEISEKSEIFDDQFSVERPDGSNFTLKIRSTKLEDSAMYFCASAENTEAFFGQGTRLTVV.

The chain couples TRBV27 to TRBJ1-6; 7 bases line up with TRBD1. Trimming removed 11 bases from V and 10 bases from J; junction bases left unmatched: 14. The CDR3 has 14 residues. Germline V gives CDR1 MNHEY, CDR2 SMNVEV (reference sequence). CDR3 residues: CAGKDGQASSPLHF. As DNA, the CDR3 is TGTGCCGGAAAGGATGGACAGGCAAGCTCACCCCTCCACTTT.

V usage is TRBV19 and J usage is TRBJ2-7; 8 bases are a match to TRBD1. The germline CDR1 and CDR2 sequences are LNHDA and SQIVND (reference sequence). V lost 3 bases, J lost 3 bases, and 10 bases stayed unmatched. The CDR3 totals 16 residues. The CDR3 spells CASSIHAQGAGYEQYF. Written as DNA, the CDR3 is TGTGCCAGTAGTATCCATGCCCAGGGGGCGGGCTACGAGCAGTACTTC.

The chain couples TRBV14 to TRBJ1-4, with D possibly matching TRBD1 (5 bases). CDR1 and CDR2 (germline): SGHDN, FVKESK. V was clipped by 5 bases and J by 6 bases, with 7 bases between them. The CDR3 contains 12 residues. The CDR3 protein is CASSGGDEKLFF. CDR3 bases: TGTGCCAGCAGCGGAGGGGATGAAAAACTGTTTTTT.